This T cell receptor beta chain was identified in a study of CD4 T cells in relation to SARS-CoV-2 and coronaviruses. Study details: ViraFEST: approximately 10-day antigen culture of PBMCs, then TCR beta CDR3 sequencing. Median patient age was nearly 40 years, spanning 21 to 72 years. A couple of subjects were Hispanic; patients were fewer than ten males and a handful of females.

The assay was immunoSEQ multiplex PCR, and TCRdb's table has in-frame clones only and misses some. The table shows about 36,000 clones, with just under 85% occurring only once. From germline, CDR1 is SGHVS and CDR2 FQNEAQ. This CDR3 comprises 15 residues. Losses at the gene ends were 2 bases for V and 5 bases for J; bases not matched to a gene: 9. 90,000 to 100,000 naive or memory CD4+ cells were cultured with CEF peptides for roughly eleven days. Comment on this clone: Its antigen is as yet unknown.

The sequence came from an adult with COVID-19. Sequenced: naive CD4+ T cells from PBMCs, cultured in vitro. As to subset: naive CD4+ T cells isolated by negative enrichment. The J gene is TRBJ2-7, the V gene TRBV7-8, with TRBD2 matching 7 bases. The CDR3 reads CASSLFSAGANEQYF. DNA of the CDR3: TGTGCCAGCAGCTTATTTTCGGCGGGAGCAAACGAGCAGTACTTC.